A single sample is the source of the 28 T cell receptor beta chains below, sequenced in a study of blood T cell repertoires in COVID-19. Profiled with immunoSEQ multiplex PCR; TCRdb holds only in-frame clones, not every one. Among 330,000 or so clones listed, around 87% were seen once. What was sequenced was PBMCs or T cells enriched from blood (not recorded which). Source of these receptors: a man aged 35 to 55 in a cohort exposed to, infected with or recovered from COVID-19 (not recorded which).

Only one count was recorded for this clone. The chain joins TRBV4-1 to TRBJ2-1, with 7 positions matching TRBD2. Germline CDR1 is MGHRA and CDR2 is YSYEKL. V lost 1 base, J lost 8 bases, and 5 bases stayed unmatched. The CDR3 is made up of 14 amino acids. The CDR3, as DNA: TGCGCCAGCAGCCAAGTAGCTAGCGGCTATGAGCAGTTCTTC. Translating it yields CASSQVASGYEQFF.

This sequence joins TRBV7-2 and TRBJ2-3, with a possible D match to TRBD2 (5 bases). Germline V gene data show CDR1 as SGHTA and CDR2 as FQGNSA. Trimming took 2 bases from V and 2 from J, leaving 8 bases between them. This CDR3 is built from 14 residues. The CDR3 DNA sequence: TGTGCCAGCAGCTTATTTCGGGACACAGATACGCAGTATTTT. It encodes CASSLFRDTDTQYF. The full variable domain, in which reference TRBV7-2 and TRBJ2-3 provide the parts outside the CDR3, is GAGVSQSPSNKVTEKGKDVELRCDPISGHTALYWYRQSLGQGLEFLIYFQGNSAPDKSGLPSDRFSAERTGGSVSTLTIQRTQQEDSAVYLCASSLFRDTDTQYFGPGTRLTVL.

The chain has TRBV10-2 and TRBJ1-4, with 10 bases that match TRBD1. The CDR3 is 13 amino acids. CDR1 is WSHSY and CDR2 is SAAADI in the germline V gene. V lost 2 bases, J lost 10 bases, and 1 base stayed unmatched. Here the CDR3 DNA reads TGCGCCAGCAGTGAGGGGGACAGGGGAAAACTGTTTTTT. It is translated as CASSEGDRGKLFF.

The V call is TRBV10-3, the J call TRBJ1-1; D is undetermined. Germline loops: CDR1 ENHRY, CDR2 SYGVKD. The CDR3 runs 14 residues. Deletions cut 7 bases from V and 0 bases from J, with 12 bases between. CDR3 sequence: CAITLHSVNTEAFF. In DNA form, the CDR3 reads TGTGCCATCACTCTTCATAGCGTGAACACTGAAGCTTTCTTT.

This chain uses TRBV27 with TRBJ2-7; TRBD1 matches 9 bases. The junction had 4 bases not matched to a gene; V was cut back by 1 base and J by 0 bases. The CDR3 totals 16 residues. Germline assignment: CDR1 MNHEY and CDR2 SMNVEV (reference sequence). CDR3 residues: CASSLWGDRASYEQYF. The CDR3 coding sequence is TGTGCCAGCAGTTTATGGGGGGACAGGGCCTCCTACGAGCAGTACTTC.

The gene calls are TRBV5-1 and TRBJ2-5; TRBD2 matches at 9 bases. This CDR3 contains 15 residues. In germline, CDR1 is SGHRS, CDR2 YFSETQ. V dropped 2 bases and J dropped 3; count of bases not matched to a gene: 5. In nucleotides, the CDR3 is TGCGCCAGCAGCTTTAGCGGGAGAGTAGAAGAGACCCAGTACTTC. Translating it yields CASSFSGRVEETQYF.

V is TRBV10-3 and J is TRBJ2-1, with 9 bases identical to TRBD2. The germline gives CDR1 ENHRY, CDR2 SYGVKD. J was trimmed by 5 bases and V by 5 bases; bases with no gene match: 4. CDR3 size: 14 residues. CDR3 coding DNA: TGTGCCATCAGTTCGAGACTAGCGGACAATGAGCAGTTCTTC. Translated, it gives CAISSRLADNEQFF.

The CDR3 region has the DNA TGCGCCAGCAGCTTGGGGGACAGAAATTCACCCCTCCACTTT. It translates to CASSLGDRNSPLHF. This rearrangement joins TRBV5-1 to TRBJ1-6; 7 bases align to TRBD1. V was pared by 0 bases and J by 7 bases, with 1 base of the junction left unmatched. The length of the CDR3 is 14 residues. Germline loops: CDR1 SGHRS, CDR2 YFSETQ.

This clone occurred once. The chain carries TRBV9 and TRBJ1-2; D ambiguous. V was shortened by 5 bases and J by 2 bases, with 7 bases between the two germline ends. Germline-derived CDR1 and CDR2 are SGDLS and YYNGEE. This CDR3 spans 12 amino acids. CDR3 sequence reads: CASSKQNYGYTF. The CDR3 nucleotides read TGTGCCAGCAGTAAACAAAACTATGGCTACACCTTC.

The CDR3 region is CASSPAAGAHEQYF. The CDR3, as DNA: TGCGCCAGCAGCCCGGCCGCGGGGGCCCACGAGCAGTACTTC. This chain joins TRBV5-1 and TRBJ2-7, with a weak D call TRBD2 (7 bases). This CDR3 comprises 14 residues. Trimming took off 4 bases at V and 5 bases at J, with 16 bases between the two ends. Germline CDR1 SGHRS, CDR2 YFSETQ.

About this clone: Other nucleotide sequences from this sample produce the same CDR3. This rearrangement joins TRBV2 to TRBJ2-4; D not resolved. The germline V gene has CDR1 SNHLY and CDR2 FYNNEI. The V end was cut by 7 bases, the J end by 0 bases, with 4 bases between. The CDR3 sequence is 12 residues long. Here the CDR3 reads CASTLAKNIQYF. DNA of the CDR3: TGTGCCAGCACCTTAGCCAAAAACATTCAGTACTTC.

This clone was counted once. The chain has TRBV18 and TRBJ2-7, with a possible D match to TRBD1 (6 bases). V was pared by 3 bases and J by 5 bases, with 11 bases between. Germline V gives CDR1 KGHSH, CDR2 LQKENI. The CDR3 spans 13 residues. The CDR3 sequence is CASSPDSFDEQYF. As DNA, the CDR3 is TGTGCCAGCTCACCGGACAGTTTCGACGAGCAGTACTTC. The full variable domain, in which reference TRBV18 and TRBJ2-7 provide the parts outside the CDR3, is NAGVMQNPRHLVRRRGQEARLRCSPMKGHSHVYWYRQLPEEGLKFMVYLQKENIIDESGMPKERFSAEFPKEGPSILRIQQVVRGDSAAYFCASSPDSFDEQYFGPGTRLTVT.

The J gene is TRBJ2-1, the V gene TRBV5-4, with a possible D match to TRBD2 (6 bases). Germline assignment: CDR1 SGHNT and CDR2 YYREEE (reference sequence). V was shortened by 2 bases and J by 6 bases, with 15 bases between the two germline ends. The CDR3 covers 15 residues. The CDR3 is CASSLSSAIPNEQFF. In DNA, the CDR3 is TGTGCCAGCAGCTTATCTAGCGCGATTCCCAATGAGCAGTTCTTC.

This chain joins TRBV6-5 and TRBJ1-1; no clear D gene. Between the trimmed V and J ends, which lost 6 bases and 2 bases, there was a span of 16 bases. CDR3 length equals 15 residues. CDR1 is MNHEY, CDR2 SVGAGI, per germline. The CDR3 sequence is CASSRGGIRNTEAFF. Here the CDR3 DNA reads TGTGCCAGCAGCCGGGGAGGCATTCGAAACACTGAAGCTTTCTTT.

CDR3 sequence reads: CASSYDRVSDGYTF. CDR3 DNA sequence: TGCGCCAGCAGCTATGACAGGGTCAGTGATGGCTACACCTTC. The genes are TRBV4-1 and TRBJ1-2; TRBD1 aligns across 7 bases. The J segment lost 6 bases and the V segment lost 5 bases, leaving 9 bases of the junction unmatched. The CDR3 sequence is 14 residues long. Germline V gene sequence: CDR1 MGHRA, CDR2 YSYEKL.

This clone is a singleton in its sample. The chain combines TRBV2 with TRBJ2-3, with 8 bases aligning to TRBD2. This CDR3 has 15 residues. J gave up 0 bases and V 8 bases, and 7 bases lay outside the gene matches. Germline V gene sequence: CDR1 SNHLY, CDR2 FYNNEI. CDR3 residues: CASGRLASSTDTQYF. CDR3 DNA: TGTGCCAGCGGGCGACTAGCGTCGAGCACAGATACGCAGTATTTT.

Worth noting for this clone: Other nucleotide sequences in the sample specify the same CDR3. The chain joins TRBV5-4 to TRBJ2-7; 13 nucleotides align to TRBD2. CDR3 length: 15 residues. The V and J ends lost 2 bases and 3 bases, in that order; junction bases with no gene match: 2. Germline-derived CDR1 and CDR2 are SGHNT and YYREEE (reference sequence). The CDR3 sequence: CASSLGTSGNYEQYF. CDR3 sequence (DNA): TGTGCCAGCAGCTTAGGGACTAGCGGGAACTACGAGCAGTACTTC.

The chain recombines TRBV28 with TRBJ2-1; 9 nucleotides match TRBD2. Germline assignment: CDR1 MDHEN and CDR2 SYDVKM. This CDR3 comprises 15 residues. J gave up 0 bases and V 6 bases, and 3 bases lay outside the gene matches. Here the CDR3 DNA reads TGTGCCAGCAGCCTTAGCGGGAGCTCCTACAATGAGCAGTTCTTC. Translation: CASSLSGSSYNEQFF.

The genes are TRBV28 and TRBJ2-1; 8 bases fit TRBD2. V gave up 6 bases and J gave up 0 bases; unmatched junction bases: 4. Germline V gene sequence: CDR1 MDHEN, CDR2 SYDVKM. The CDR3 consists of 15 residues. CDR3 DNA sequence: TGTGCCAGCAGGACAAGCGGGAGCTCCTACAATGAGCAGTTCTTC. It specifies CASRTSGSSYNEQFF.

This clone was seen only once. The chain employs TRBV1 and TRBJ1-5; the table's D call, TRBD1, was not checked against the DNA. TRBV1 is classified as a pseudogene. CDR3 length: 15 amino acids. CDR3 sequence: CTSSQVAQGRQPQHF. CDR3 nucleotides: TGCACCAGCAGCCAAGTCGCGCAGGGCAGGCAGCCCCAGCATTTT.

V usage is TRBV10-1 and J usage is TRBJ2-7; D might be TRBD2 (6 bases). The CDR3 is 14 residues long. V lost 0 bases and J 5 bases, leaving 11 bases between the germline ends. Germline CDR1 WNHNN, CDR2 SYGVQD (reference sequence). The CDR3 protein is CASSESGGGNEQYF. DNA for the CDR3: TGCGCCAGCAGTGAGTCGGGAGGAGGGAACGAGCAGTACTTC.

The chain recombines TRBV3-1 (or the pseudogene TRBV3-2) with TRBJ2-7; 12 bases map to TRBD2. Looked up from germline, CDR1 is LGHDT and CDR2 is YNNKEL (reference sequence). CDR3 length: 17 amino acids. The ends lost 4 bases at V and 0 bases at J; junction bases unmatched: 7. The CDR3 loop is CASSRGTSGQNSYEQYF. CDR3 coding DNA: TGTGCCAGCAGCCGGGGGACTAGCGGGCAAAACTCCTACGAGCAGTACTTC.

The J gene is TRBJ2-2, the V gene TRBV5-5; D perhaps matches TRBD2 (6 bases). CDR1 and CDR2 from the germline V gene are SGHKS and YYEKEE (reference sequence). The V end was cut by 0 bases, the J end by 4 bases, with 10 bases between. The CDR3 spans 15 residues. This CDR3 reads CASSLGGGATGELFF. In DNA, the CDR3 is TGTGCCAGCAGCTTGGGTGGAGGGGCCACCGGGGAGCTGTTTTTT. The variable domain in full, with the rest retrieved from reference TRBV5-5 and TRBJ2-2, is DAGVTQSPTHLIKTRGQQVTLRCSPISGHKSVSWYQQVLGQGPQFIFQYYEKEERGRGNFPDRFSARQFPNYSSELNVNALLLGDSALYLCASSLGGGATGELFFGEGSRLTVL.

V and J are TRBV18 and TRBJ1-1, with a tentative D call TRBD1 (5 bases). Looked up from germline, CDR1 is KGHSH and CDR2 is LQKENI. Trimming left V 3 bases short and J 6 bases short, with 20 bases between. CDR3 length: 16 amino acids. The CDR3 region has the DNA TGTGCCAGCTCACCGACCCGGACATCCACAGGACCTGAAGCTTTCTTT. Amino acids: CASSPTRTSTGPEAFF.

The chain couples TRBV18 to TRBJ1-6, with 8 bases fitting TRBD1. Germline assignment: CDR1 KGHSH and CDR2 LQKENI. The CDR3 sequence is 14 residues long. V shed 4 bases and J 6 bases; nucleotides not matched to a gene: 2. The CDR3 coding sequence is TGTGCCAGCTCACTGCAGGGGGCTAATTCACCCCTCCACTTT. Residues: CASSLQGANSPLHF.

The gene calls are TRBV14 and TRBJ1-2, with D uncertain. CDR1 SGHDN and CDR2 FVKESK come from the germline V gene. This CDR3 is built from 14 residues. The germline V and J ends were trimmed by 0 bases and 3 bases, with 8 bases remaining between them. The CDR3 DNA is TGTGCCAGCAGCCAAGATCCCGGGGACTATGGCTACACCTTC. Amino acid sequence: CASSQDPGDYGYTF.

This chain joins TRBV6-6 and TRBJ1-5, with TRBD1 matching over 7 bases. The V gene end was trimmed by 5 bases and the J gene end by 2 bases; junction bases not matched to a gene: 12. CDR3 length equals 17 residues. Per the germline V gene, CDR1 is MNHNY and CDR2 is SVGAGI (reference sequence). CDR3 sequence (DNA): TGTGCCAGCAGTCTTCCCCCGGGACAGTCGGGCAATCAGCCCCAGCATTTT. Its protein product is CASSLPPGQSGNQPQHF.

CDR3 coding DNA: TGTGCCAGCAGGGGGCTAGCGGGAGTAGGAGAGACCCAGTACTTC. It yields the protein CASRGLAGVGETQYF. This sequence joins TRBV27 and TRBJ2-5; TRBD2 matches 10 bases. The V gene's germline CDR1 is MNHEY and CDR2 SMNVEV (reference sequence). V was clipped by 6 bases and J by 4 bases; unmatched bases: 8. The CDR3 sequence is 15 residues long.